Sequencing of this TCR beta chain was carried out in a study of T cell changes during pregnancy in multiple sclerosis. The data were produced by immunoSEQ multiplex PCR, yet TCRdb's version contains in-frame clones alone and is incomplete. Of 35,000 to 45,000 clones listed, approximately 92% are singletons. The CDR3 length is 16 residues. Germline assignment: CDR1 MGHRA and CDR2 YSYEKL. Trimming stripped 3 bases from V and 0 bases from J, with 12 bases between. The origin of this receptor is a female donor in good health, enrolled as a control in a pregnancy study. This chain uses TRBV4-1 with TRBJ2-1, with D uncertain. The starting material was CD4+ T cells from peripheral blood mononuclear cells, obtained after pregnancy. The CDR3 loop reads CASSHPTVSSYNEQFF. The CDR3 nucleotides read TGCGCCAGCAGCCACCCGACTGTTAGCTCCTACAATGAGCAGTTCTTC.